The clone carrying this TCR beta chain was seen only once. This sample is drawn from a study of blood T cell repertoires in COVID-19. On the study more broadly: COVID-19 samples from acute and convalescent phases originated in the United States, Italy and Spain. T cells, B-cell-depleted T cells, or PBMCs supplied cDNA or gDNA.

Per germline, CDR1 SGHRS and CDR2 YFSETQ. Between the trimmed V and J ends, which lost 1 base and 5 bases, there was a span of 19 bases. CDR3 size: 17 residues. How the authors handled the data: Amplification of reference gene primers provided the estimated nucleated cell counts. Method: immunoSEQ multiplex PCR; TCRdb's copy keeps in-frame clones and lacks some. V and J calls and clone size are copied from that table; D and trimming were computed from the DNA. Counted here are 90,000 or so clones, 86% occurring once; the ten biggest clones make up less than 9%. Sequences were obtained from peripheral blood. The sequence was collected from a man aged 60 to 75 with acute or convalescent COVID-19. This sequence joins TRBV5-1 and TRBJ2-1; D possibly corresponds to TRBD2 (6 bases). The CDR3 nucleotides are TGCGCCAGCAGCTTGATTGTATTGGGACTCACCAACAATGAGCAGTTCTTC. Its translation is CASSLIVLGLTNNEQFF.